Listed here are 11 T cell receptor beta chains from one sample, sequenced in a study of cytomegalovirus exposure and HLA in healthy donors. TCRdb keeps only in-frame clones here, not all; method: immunoSEQ multiplex PCR. The table shows 55,000 to 85,000 clones, with less than 95% occurring only once. The sequenced sample consisted of PBMCs. All receptors come from a woman under 30 in good health and CMV-seronegative.

The chain couples TRBV2 to TRBJ2-5; the D gene is possibly TRBD1 (6 bases). V was trimmed by 4 bases and J by 9 bases, leaving 21 bases between them. Germline CDR1 is SNHLY and CDR2 is FYNNEI. This CDR3 has 15 residues. In nucleotides, the CDR3 is TGTGCCAGCAGTGGCTCCGGCCAGGGGCTTTCGGCCCAGTACTTC. This translates into CASSGSGQGLSAQYF. The full variable domain, rest sourced from reference TRBV2 and TRBJ2-5, is EPEVTQTPSHQVTQMGQEVILRCVPISNHLYFYWYRQILGQKVEFLVSFYNNEISEKSEIFDDQFSVERPDGSNFTLKIRSTKLEDSAMYFCASSGSGQGLSAQYFGPGTRLLVL.

This clone was detected once. This chain joins TRBV9 and TRBJ2-1; possibly TRBD2 for D (5 bases). The CDR3 loop spans 15 amino acids. Trimming shortened V by 0 bases and J by 3 bases, and 10 bases separated the two germline ends. Germline V gene sequence: CDR1 SGDLS, CDR2 YYNGEE. CDR3 DNA sequence: TGTGCCAGCAGCGTAGGAGAGGGCGGCTACAATGAGCAGTTCTTC. Translation: CASSVGEGGYNEQFF.

This clone was picked up one time. The rearrangement links TRBV27 to TRBJ2-1; TRBD2 agrees at 12 bases. The trim removed 6 bases at V and 6 bases at J, leaving 6 bases unmatched. This CDR3 contains 15 residues. The germline V gene encodes CDR1 MNHEY and CDR2 SMNVEV (reference sequence). The CDR3 DNA is TGTGCCAGCAGGGTACTAGCGGGAGGCCCCAATGAGCAGTTCTTC. Its translation is CASRVLAGGPNEQFF.

This clone was observed once. V gene TRBV19 combines with J gene TRBJ1-2; TRBD1 agrees at 7 bases. This CDR3 has 15 amino acids. Germline assignment: CDR1 LNHDA and CDR2 SQIVND (reference sequence). The V gene end was trimmed by 1 base and the J gene end by 2 bases; junction bases not matched to a gene: 4. The CDR3 region has the DNA TGTGCCAGTAGTATAGGACAGGGTGGAAACTATGGCTACACCTTC. Amino acids: CASSIGQGGNYGYTF.

V gene TRBV6-1 combines with J gene TRBJ2-7; no clear D. Germline V CDR1 and CDR2: MNHNS, SASEGT. The CDR3 sequence is 12 residues long. The V gene lost 7 bases and the J gene lost 0 bases, with 7 bases spanning the gap. CDR3 sequence reads: CASTVASYEQYF. The CDR3 nucleotides are TGTGCCAGCACCGTAGCCTCCTACGAGCAGTACTTC.

The chain carries TRBV28 and TRBJ2-7, with D perhaps matching TRBD2 (6 bases). Between the trimmed V and J ends, which lost 7 bases and 2 bases, there was a span of 15 bases. This CDR3 spans 14 amino acids. CDR1 is MDHEN and CDR2 is SYDVKM in the germline V gene. DNA for the CDR3: TGTGCCAGCAAGGGCCCGGAGGGCGCCTACGAGCAGTACTTC. Its translation: CASKGPEGAYEQYF.

The chain couples TRBV25-1 to TRBJ1-1; 8 bases fit TRBD1. From germline, CDR1 is MGHDK and CDR2 SYGVNS. With 1 base clipped from V and 4 bases from J, the junction kept 8 bases outside the gene matches. CDR3 size: 16 residues. Here the CDR3 reads CASSEWDRIQGTEAFF. As DNA, the CDR3 is TGTGCCAGCAGTGAATGGGACAGGATTCAGGGCACTGAAGCTTTCTTT.

This rearrangement joins TRBV5-6 to TRBJ2-7, with 13 bases that match TRBD2. From germline, CDR1 is SGHDT and CDR2 YYEEEE. The trim removed 0 bases at V and 2 bases at J, leaving 5 bases unmatched. The length of the CDR3 is 17 residues. CDR3 in DNA: TGTGCCAGCAGCTTGGGACTAGCGGGGGGCCCTACCTACGAGCAGTACTTC. It yields the protein CASSLGLAGGPTYEQYF. Combining the CDR3 with reference TRBV5-6 and TRBJ2-7 gives the whole variable domain DAGVTQSPTHLIKTRGQQVTLRCSPKSGHDTVSWYQQALGQGPQFIFQYYEEEERQRGNFPDRFSGHQFPNYSSELNVNALLLGDSALYLCASSLGLAGGPTYEQYFGPGTRLTVT.

The chain uses TRBV9 and TRBJ2-2, with 11 bases identical to TRBD2. The CDR3 has 15 amino acids. Germline assignment: CDR1 SGDLS and CDR2 YYNGEE. Trimming took 3 bases from V and 4 from J; bases not matched to a gene: 2. The CDR3 bases are TGTGCCAGCAGCGGACTAGCGGGGCCCACCGGGGAGCTGTTTTTT. It is translated as CASSGLAGPTGELFF. Looking up the rest from reference TRBV9 and TRBJ2-2 gives the full variable domain: DSGVTQTPKHLITATGQRVTLRCSPRSGDLSVYWYQQSLDQGLQFLIQYYNGEERAKGNILERFSAQQFPDLHSELNLSSLELGDSALYFCASSGLAGPTGELFFGEGSRLTVL.

The chain carries TRBV9 and TRBJ2-2, with D uncertain. Trimming pared 4 bases from V and 5 bases from J, leaving 6 bases between. Per germline, CDR1 SGDLS and CDR2 YYNGEE. This CDR3 has 12 amino acids. The CDR3 protein is CASSPGTGELFF. DNA for the CDR3: TGTGCCAGCAGCCCCGGGACCGGGGAGCTGTTTTTT.

The chain is built from TRBV15 and TRBJ2-1; D is uncertain. The CDR3 covers 15 residues. The germline V gene encodes CDR1 LNHNV and CDR2 YYDKDF (reference sequence). Trimming shortened V by 5 bases and J by 4 bases, and 15 bases separated the two germline ends. CDR3 sequence reads: CATSEPDAAYNEQFF. In nucleotides, the CDR3 is TGTGCCACCAGCGAGCCCGACGCAGCGTACAATGAGCAGTTCTTC.